Below, one T cell receptor (beta chain) is given with its context. In its sample, this clonotype was seen a few times. Its antigen is unknown. Base qualities are not recorded, but no much larger clone differs from it by a single base. Relative to germline, V is 0 bases shorter and J is 1 base shorter, with 7 bases between their ends. According to the germline V gene, CDR1 reads SGHDN and CDR2 reads FVKESK. Counted from cysteine to phenylalanine, this CDR3 has 14 amino acids. The only DNA kept is the CDR3, 42 bases in frame from the first base. The data derive from a study of neurological immune-mediated disorders (dated by TCRdb to between 2018 and 2021). Regarding the study in general: Among the 35 or so multiple sclerosis patients, relapsing-remitting MS was present in approximately 31 and secondary progressive MS was present in 3. Longitudinal samples, technical triplicates and paired sorted CD4+ and CD8+ T-cell subsets, alongside PBMC samples, were included among the roughly 97 TCR-beta libraries. The study compared peripheral blood TCR-beta repertoires of HTLV-I-associated myelopathy (HAM/TSP) patients, multiple sclerosis patients and healthy controls using UMI-based sequencing. Of the approximately 68 subjects in the cohort, about 14 were HAM/TSP patients, about 34 were multiple sclerosis patients, and 20 were healthy controls.

cDNA was synthesized by template-switch 5'RACE using a primer carrying a 10-nucleotide random unique molecular identifier by which each TCR transcript was tagged. Every sequencing run covered 15-18 subjects and yielded more than 170 million TCR-beta sequences. The RNeasy kit was used to extract total RNA. Using the KAPA Real-time Library Amplification kit, TCR-beta VDJ regions were amplified with primers for the TCR constant region and the 5'RACE anchor. Sample indexes and Illumina adaptors were added in a first PCR, after which library yield was increased in a second PCR. After Ampure bead purification, the roughly 650 bp TCR product was size-selected on a 2% E-gel SizeSelection system. Before pooling, library quality was checked on a Bioanalyzer, concentration was measured with Qubit, and libraries were quantified with the Kapa Library Quantification kit. Paired-end 2 x 150 bp sequencing of the libraries was performed on an Illumina HiSeq 2500. To increase sequence diversity, about 25-30% phiX was spiked into each library pool. On the authors' methods: The UMI-based MiGEC pipeline processed quality-filtered reads and removed over 80% of raw TCR sequences during error correction. VDJ genes were aligned to IMGT germline references, and each clonotype was defined by a unique CDR3 amino acid sequence together with V-J genes. Clonal expansion, Shannon diversity and CDR3 relatedness (CalcPairwiseDistances, ClusterSamples) were evaluated with VDJtools, and phylogenetic trees were built with CLCbio workbench. Expanded clones were defined as having at least 8 unique UMIs, based on coefficient-of-variation modelling across technical triplicates. In TCRdb, the public reads were trimmed at Q25 with fastp and aligned with MiXCR, with productive beta chains retained. Rows matching on CDR3 protein sequence are summarized as one entry with the most common DNA and genes. The V and J calls shown here were made by TCRdb, not taken from the authors' results. This sample is represented by about 60,000 distinct CDR3 sequences; approximately 3.1% of them were singletons. The ten largest make up about 7.1% of the sample.

For unsorted PBMC libraries, 2 million PBMCs were used after storage in RNAlater at -80 degrees C until RNA extraction. The multiple sclerosis patients were enrolled in a US clinical protocol that used magnetic resonance imaging to evaluate disease progression. Peripheral blood was subjected to Ficoll-Hypaque density gradient centrifugation to isolate PBMCs, which were then cryopreserved in liquid nitrogen. What the authors observed across the whole study: The MS cluster showed no association with clinical or MRI features, and the authors stated that larger cohorts are needed. No identical CDR3 amino acid sequences were found to be shared among expanded clones across subjects, suggesting that TCR-beta repertoires were private in all groups. Repertoires from 18 of 34 MS patients were grouped by phylogenetic analysis into a cluster of related CDR3 sequences, suggesting a possible repertoire-level signature. TCR clonal expansion was greatest in HAM/TSP patients and smallest in MS patients, who ranked below even healthy controls.

Material: PBMCs. This sequence originates from a woman aged 60 to 75 with multiple sclerosis. The chain joins TRBV14 to TRBJ2-7; a confident D gene designation cannot be given. This receptor has the CDR3 CASSQDLSSYEQYF. The DNA sequence is given as TGTGCCAGCAGCCAAGATCTCTCTTCCTACGAGCAGTACTTC.